This T cell receptor beta chain appears in the sequencing data of a study of shared clonotypes between healthy human individuals. J gave up 1 base and V 6 bases, and 6 bases lay outside the gene matches. Germline values: CDR1 MNHNY, CDR2 SVGAGI (reference sequence). The CDR3 covers 16 residues. Sequenced by immunoSEQ multiplex PCR; TCRdb stores in-frame clones only, minus some. The table lists roughly 1,000,000 clones, 78% of them singletons. The chain carries TRBV6-6 and TRBJ2-2; 9 nucleotides align to TRBD1. The receptor was derived from a man between 18 and 29 years old in good health. Some clones in this sample may be carry-over from other donors' samples. The sequenced sample was memory CD4+ T cells from PBMCs. Noted subset: CD45RA-negative fraction. In DNA form, the CDR3 reads TGTGCCAGCAGATTTGCGGGACAGGGGAACACCGGGGAGCTGTTTTTT. Translating it yields CASRFAGQGNTGELFF.